This TCR beta chain was profiled in a study of cytomegalovirus exposure and HLA in healthy donors. Sequencing used immunoSEQ multiplex PCR; TCRdb keeps in-frame clones, though not all of them. Of 150,000 to 180,000 clones listed, about 86% are singletons. Germline CDR1 SGHRS, CDR2 YFSETQ. V lost 0 bases to trimming and J lost 7 bases, with 14 bases between them. The CDR3 is made up of 15 amino acids. In the case of this clone: The identical CDR3 is also encoded by other nucleotide sequences in the sample.

The donors formed part of the roughly 110-subject validation cohort, distinct from the roughly 620-subject first cohort. The sequenced sample was PBMCs. The V gene is TRBV5-1, the J gene TRBJ1-5, with a tentative D call TRBD1 (5 bases). The source of this sequence is a human donor in good health. The CDR3 here is CASSLEGAGNQPQHF. CDR3 DNA sequence: TGCGCCAGCAGCTTGGAAGGGGCAGGGAACCAGCCCCAGCATTTT. Based on the CDR3 plus reference TRBV5-1 and TRBJ1-5, the full variable domain is KAGVTQTPRYLIKTRGQQVTLSCSPISGHRSVSWYQQTPGQGLQFLFEYFSETQRNKGNFPGRFSGRQFSNSRSEMNVSTLELGDSALYLCASSLEGAGNQPQHFGDGTRLSIL.